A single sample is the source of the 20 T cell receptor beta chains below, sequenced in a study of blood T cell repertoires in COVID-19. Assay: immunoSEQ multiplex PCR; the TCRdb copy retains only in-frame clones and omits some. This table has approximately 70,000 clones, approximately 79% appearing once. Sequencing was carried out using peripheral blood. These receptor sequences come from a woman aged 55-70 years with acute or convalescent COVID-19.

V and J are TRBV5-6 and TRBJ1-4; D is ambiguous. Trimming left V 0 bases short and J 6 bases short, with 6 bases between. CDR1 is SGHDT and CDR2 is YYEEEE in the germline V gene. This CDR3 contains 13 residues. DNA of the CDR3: TGTGCCAGCAGCTTGGCAGGTGATGAAAAACTGTTTTTT. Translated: CASSLAGDEKLFF.

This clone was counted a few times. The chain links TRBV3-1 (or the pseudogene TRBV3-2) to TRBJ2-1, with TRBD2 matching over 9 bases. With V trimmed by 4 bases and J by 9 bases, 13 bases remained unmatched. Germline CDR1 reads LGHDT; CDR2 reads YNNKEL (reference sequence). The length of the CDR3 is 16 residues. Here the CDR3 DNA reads TGTGCCAGCAGCCCGCCAGGGGCGGGGGGGGAAGTTGAGCAGTTCTTC. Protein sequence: CASSPPGAGGEVEQFF.

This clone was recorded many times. The CDR3 is CASSAGGWDIQYF. The CDR3 bases are TGTGCCAGCAGCGCGGGGGGTTGGGACATTCAGTACTTC. The rearrangement links TRBV9 to TRBJ2-4; 7 bases are a match to TRBD2. V dropped 3 bases and J dropped 8; count of bases not matched to a gene: 5. CDR1 SGDLS and CDR2 YYNGEE come from the germline V gene. The CDR3 contains 13 residues.

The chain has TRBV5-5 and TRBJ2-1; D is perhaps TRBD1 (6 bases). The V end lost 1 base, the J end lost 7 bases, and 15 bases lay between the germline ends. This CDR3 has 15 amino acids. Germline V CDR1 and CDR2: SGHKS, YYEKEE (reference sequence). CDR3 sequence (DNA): TGTGCCAGCAGCTTGTCAGGGGCCCTTGGAAATGAGCAGTTCTTC. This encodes CASSLSGALGNEQFF. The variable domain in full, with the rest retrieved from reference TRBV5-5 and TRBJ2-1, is DAGVTQSPTHLIKTRGQQVTLRCSPISGHKSVSWYQQVLGQGPQFIFQYYEKEERGRGNFPDRFSARQFPNYSSELNVNALLLGDSALYLCASSLSGALGNEQFFGPGTRLTVL.

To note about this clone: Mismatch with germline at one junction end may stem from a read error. The CDR3 loop is CASSSTGDQETQYF. The CDR3 bases are TGTGCTAGCAGCTCGACAGGGGATCAAGAGACCCAGTACTTC. The chain is built from TRBV7-7 and TRBJ2-5, with TRBD1 identical over 8 bases. CDR3 size: 14 residues. The V gene's germline CDR1 is SSHAT and CDR2 FNYEAQ (reference sequence).

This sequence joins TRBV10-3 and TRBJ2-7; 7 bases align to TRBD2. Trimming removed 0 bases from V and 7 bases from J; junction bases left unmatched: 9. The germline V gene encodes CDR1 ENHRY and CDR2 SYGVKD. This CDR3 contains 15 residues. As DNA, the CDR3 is TGTGCCATCAGTGAGTCGATGAGCGGGATCTGGGAGCAGTACTTC. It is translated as CAISESMSGIWEQYF.

CDR3 in amino acids: CASSADSTETQYF. DNA of the CDR3: TGTGCCAGCAGTGCCGACAGTACGGAGACCCAGTACTTC. This chain uses TRBV28 with TRBJ2-5; tentatively, D is TRBD1 (5 bases). Germline lookup yields CDR1 MDHEN and CDR2 SYDVKM. V lost 5 bases and J lost 5, with 12 bases in between. The CDR3 length is 13 residues.

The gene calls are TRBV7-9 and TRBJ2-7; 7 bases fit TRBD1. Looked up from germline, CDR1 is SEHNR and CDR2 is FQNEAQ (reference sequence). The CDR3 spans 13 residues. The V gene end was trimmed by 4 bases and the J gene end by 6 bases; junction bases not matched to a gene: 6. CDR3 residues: CASSSGTGAEQYF. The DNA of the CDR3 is TGTGCCAGCAGCTCAGGAACAGGGGCCGAGCAGTACTTC.

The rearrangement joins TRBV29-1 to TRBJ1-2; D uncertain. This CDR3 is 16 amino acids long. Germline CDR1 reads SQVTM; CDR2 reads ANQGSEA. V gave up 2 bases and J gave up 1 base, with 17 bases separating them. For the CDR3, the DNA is TGCAGCGTTGAAATTTACGAGCCCGTCCTTAACTATGGCTACACCTTC. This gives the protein CSVEIYEPVLNYGYTF.

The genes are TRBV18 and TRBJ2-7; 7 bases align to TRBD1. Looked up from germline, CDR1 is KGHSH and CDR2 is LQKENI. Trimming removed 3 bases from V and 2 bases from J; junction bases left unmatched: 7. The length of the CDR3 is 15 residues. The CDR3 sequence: CASSPRFGQAYEQYF. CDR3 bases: TGTGCCAGCTCACCCCGTTTCGGACAGGCCTACGAGCAGTACTTC.

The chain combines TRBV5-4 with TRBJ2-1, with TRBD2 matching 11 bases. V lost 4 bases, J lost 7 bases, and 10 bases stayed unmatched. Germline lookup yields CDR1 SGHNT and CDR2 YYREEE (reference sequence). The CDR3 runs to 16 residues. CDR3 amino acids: CASSPLSGGAVNEQFF. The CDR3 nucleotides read TGTGCCAGCAGCCCCCTTAGCGGGGGGGCGGTTAATGAGCAGTTCTTC.

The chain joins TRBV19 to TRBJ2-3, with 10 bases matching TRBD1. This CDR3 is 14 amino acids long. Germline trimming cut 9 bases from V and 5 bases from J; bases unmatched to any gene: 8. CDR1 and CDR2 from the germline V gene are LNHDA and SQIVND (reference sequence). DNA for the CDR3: TGTGCCAGCAGGGACAGGGGTGGGAGAGATACGCAGTATTTT. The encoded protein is CASRDRGGRDTQYF.

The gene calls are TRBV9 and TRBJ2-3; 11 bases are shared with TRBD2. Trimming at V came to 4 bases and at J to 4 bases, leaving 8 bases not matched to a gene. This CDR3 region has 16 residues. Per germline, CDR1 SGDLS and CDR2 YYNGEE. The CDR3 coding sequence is TGTGCCAGCAGCCCTCGTTTTAGCGGGGGGGCAGATACGCAGTATTTT. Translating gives CASSPRFSGGADTQYF.

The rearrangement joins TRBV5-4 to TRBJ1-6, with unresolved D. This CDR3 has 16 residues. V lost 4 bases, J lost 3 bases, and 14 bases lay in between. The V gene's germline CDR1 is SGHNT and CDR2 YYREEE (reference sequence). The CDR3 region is CASSPGSVLYNSPLHF. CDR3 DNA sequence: TGTGCCAGCAGCCCGGGGAGCGTTCTCTATAATTCACCCCTCCACTTT.

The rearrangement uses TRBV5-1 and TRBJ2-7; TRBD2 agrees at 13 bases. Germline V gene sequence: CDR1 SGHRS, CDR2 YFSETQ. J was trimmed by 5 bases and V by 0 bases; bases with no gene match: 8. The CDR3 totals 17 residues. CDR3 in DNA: TGCGCCAGCAGCTTGGCCATTGGACTAGCGGGGGTTAACGAGCAGTACTTC. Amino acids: CASSLAIGLAGVNEQYF.

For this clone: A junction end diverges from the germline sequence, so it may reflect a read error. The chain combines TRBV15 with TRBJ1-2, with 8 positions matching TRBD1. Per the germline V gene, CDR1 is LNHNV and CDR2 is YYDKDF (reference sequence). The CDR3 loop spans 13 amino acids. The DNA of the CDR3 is TGTGCCACCAGCGGAGACAGGGGCTATGGCTACACCTTC. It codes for CATSGDRGYGYTF.

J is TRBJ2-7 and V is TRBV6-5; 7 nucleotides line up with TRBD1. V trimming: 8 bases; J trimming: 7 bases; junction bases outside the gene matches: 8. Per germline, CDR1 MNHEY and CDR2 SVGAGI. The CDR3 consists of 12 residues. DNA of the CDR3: TGTGCCAGCTGGGACAGTATACGTGAGCAGTACTTC. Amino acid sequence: CASWDSIREQYF.

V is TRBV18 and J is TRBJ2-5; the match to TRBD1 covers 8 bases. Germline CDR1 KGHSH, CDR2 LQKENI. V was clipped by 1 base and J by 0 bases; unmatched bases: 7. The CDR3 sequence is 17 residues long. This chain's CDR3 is CASSPRLGQGDQETQYF. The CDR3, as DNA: TGTGCCAGCTCACCACGGTTAGGACAGGGCGACCAAGAGACCCAGTACTTC.

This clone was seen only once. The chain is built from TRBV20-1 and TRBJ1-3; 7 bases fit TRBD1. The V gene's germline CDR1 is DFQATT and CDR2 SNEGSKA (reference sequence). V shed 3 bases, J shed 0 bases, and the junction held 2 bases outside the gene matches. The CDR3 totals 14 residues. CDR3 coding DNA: TGCAGTGCTAGTCAGGGGGGCTCTGGAAACACCATATATTTT. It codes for CSASQGGSGNTIYF.

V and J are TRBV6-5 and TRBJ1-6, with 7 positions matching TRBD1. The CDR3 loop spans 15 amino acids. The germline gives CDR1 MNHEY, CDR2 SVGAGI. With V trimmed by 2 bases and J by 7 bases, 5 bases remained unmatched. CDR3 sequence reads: CASSYGTTGNSPLHF. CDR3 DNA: TGTGCCAGCAGTTACGGAACGACAGGGAATTCACCCCTCCACTTT.